This record concerns one T cell receptor (beta chain) sequence. What this receptor recognizes is not known. No much larger clone exists at a distance of one base, and base qualities are not known. The data were obtained in a study of T cell changes during pregnancy in multiple sclerosis (dated by TCRdb to between 2017 and 2020). Background for the entire study: Changes in the T cell repertoire over the course of pregnancy were examined in this study in women with multiple sclerosis.

The junction shows trimming of 3 bases on V and 5 bases on J, and the gene matches do not reach 5 bases of it. The CDR3 goes from the cysteine to the phenylalanine over 16 residues. Only the CDR3 DNA stays, 48 bases, in frame from base 1. Reading the germline V gene gives CDR1 SGDLS and CDR2 YYNGEE. Receptors were amplified or captured by the immunoSEQ multiplex PCR assay. TCRdb mirrors the immuneACCESS table, restricted to in-frame sequences. Some clones are absent from its copies; in checked studies, under half trace to an unresolved V gene, and the reason for the others is unknown. Here the sample has about 61,000 clones; around 90% occur a single time. The top ten clones comprise around 0.85% of the sample.

The material was peripheral blood, obtained in the first trimester of pregnancy. The clonotype was recovered from a female donor in good health, enrolled as a control in a pregnancy study. The chain is encoded by TRBV9 joined to TRBJ1-6; 10 bases in the middle match TRBD1. Here the CDR3 is given as CASSAGTGVDNSPLHF. The sequence in DNA is TGTGCCAGCAGCGCCGGGACAGGGGTGGATAATTCACCCCTCCACTTT.